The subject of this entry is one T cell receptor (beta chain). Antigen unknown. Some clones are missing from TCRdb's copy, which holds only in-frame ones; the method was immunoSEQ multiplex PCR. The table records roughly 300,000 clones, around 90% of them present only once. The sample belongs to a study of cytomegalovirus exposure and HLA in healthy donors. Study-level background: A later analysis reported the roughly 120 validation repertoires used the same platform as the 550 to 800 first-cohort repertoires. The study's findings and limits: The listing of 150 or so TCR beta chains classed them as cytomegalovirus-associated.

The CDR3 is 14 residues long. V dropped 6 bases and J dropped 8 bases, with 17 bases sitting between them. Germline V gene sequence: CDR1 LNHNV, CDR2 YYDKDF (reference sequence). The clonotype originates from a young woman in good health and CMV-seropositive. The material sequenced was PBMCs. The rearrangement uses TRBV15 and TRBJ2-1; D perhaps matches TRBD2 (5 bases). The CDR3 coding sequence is TGTGCCACCAGTCCCGGGGAGAGGTTCGATGAGCAGTTCTTC. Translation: CATSPGERFDEQFF.